This TCR beta chain was captured in a study of response to subunit inactivated influenza vaccine. A single record per CDR3 protein comes from TCRdb applying MiXCR to the RT-PCR reads. The data show just under 550,000 distinct CDR3 sequences, approximately 22% seen once. In this sample, this clonotype turned up a few times. V lost 2 bases and J lost 3, with 14 bases in between. This CDR3 contains 17 residues. CDR1 SGHVS and CDR2 FNYEAQ come from the germline V gene. This sample was shared with a second study, whose subject was T cells expressing NK-cell markers. That publication notes: Researchers built TCR beta cDNA using 5'RACE template switching with UMIs.

Sequences were derived from CD4+ T cells sorted from PBMCs, sampled 12 days after vaccination. The chain joins TRBV7-6 to TRBJ2-6, with D perhaps TRBD1 (6 bases). The sequence came from a man between 50 and 59 years old who received an inactivated influenza vaccine. CDR3 nucleotides: TGTGCCAGCAGCTTAAAGCTGGGGGCGAGTGGGGCCAACGTCCTGACTTTC. Translation: CASSLKLGASGANVLTF.